A selection of T cell receptor beta chains follows, all from one sample in a study of spatial heterogeneity in lung cancer. TCRdb re-analysed the 5' RACE reads in MiXCR, keeping a single row per CDR3 protein. Of 40,000 to 45,000 distinct CDR3 sequences listed, around 6.5% are singletons. This material consisted of PBMCs, taken at surgery. The receptors here all came from a female donor with early-stage non-small cell lung cancer. CDR3s include the opening cysteine and the closing phenylalanine or tryptophan. A D gene is named only where the DNA matches it firmly. Size values are once, few and many counts, or a class for expanded clones, and some rows have none.

d_call	v_call	clone_size	j_call	cdr3_aa	cdr3_nt
-	TRBV29-1	many	TRBJ2-3	CSVVGGTDTQYF	TGCAGCGTTGTGGGGGGCACAGATACGCAGTATTTT
-	TRBV20-1	few	TRBJ2-4	CSARDSFRVSAKNIQYF	TGCAGTGCCAGGGACTCCTTTAGGGTCTCGGCCAAAAACATTCAGTACTTC
TRBD2	TRBV19	many	TRBJ2-3	CASLGLARGGADTQYF	TGTGCCAGTCTTGGACTAGCGAGGGGCGGGGCAGATACGCAGTATTTT
TRBD2	TRBV5-1	few	TRBJ2-1	CASSPQRGGYEQFF	TGCGCCAGCAGCCCCCAGCGGGGGGGGTATGAGCAGTTCTTC
-	TRBV12-3/TRBV12-4	few	TRBJ1-6	CASSFRFGPTGNNSPLHF	TGTGCCAGCAGTTTTAGGTTTGGCCCTACCGGGAATAATTCACCCCTCCACTTT
TRBD1	TRBV20-1	many	TRBJ2-2	CSAGTGGTGELFF	TGCAGTGCTGGGACAGGGGGTACCGGGGAGCTGTTTTTT
TRBD2	TRBV12-3/TRBV12-4	many	TRBJ2-3	CASSPPGLAGGQDTQYF	TGTGCCAGCAGTCCACCGGGACTAGCGGGGGGTCAAGATACGCAGTATTTT
TRBD1	TRBV5-6	-	TRBJ1-5	CASSLRQGQGQPQHF	TGTGCCAGCAGCCTCCGACAGGGGCAAGGTCAGCCCCAGCATTTT
-	TRBV28	many	TRBJ2-5	CASSLPFGEETQYF	TGTGCCAGCAGTTTGCCCTTTGGGGAAGAGACCCAGTACTTC
-	TRBV10-3	-	TRBJ2-5	CAISESQGQETQYF	TGTGCCATCAGTGAGTCGCAGGGGCAAGAGACCCAGTACTTC
TRBD1	TRBV4-1	many	TRBJ1-5	CASSQDYRGEGQPQHF	TGCGCCAGCAGCCAAGATTACAGGGGAGAGGGTCAGCCCCAGCATTTT
TRBD1	TRBV12-5	-	TRBJ2-5	CASGTGTGEETQYF	TGTGCTAGTGGTACCGGGACAGGGGAAGAGACCCAGTACTTC
-	TRBV6-5	few	TRBJ1-2	CASTRSGYGYTF	TGTGCCAGCACCCGAAGCGGCTATGGCTACACCTTC
-	TRBV2	many	TRBJ2-7	CASTKFLGHEQYF	TGTGCCAGCACTAAATTTCTGGGCCACGAGCAGTACTTC
-	TRBV28	many	TRBJ2-7	CASSLPITSGGEQYF	TGTGCCAGCAGTTTACCGATCACCTCAGGCGGCGAGCAGTACTTC
-	TRBV9	-	TRBJ2-5	CASSAGGEETQYF	TGTGCCAGCAGCGCGGGGGGCGAAGAGACCCAGTACTTC